Each of the 2 T cell receptor beta chains below was sequenced from the same sample in a study of cytomegalovirus exposure and HLA in healthy donors. The primer mix had 60 Vbeta and 13 Jbeta primers. The repertoire was sequenced with immunoSEQ multiplex PCR; TCRdb's copy has only in-frame clones and lacks some. Of 150,000 to 200,000 clones listed, roughly three quarters are singletons. Input material: PBMCs. The receptors originated from a woman aged 45-60 years in good health and CMV-seronegative.

The V call is TRBV5-8, the J call TRBJ1-2; the D gene is possibly TRBD1 (6 bases). Germline V gene lookup returns CDR1 SGHTS and CDR2 YDEGEE. This CDR3 has 13 residues. Between the trimmed V and J ends, which lost 4 bases and 8 bases, there was a span of 15 bases. CDR3 in amino acids: CASSTYRVAGYTF. In DNA form, the CDR3 reads TGTGCCAGCAGCACCTACAGGGTTGCAGGCTACACCTTC.

Notes on this clone: An end of the junction differs from the germline gene, which may be a read error. The chain combines TRBV7-7 with TRBJ2-1, with D possibly matching TRBD2 (5 bases). The CDR3 runs 14 residues. Germline V lookup: CDR1 SSHAT, CDR2 FNYEAQ (reference sequence). The CDR3 nucleotides are TGTGCTAGCAGCCCCATCGGAGGATTCAATGAGCAGTTCTTC. Encoded protein: CASSPIGGFNEQFF.